The clone carrying this T cell receptor (beta chain) came up a few times. There are 14 residues in the CDR3. CDR1 and CDR2 (germline): SGHRS, YFSETQ. Trimming stripped 2 bases from V and 2 bases from J, with 9 bases between. This sample is part of a study of blood T cells in healthy people across ages. Using a J-beta primer mix together with a sample-barcoded 5' primer, a second PCR was run for about 6 to 12 cycles. TCRdb re-called the 5' RACE reads with MiXCR, one entry per CDR3 protein. The data contain almost 800,000 distinct CDR3 sequences, 58% of them singletons. This sequence joins TRBV5-1 and TRBJ2-3; no firm D call. This sequence was found in a man aged 25 to 40 in good health. The sequenced sample consisted of blood. In nucleotides, the CDR3 is TGCGCCAGCAGCTTAGAGTACCTCACAGATACGCAGTATTTT. Its protein is CASSLEYLTDTQYF.